The next 5 T cell receptor beta chains were all read from a single sample in a study of blood T cell repertoires in COVID-19. Clones were read by immunoSEQ multiplex PCR, and TCRdb kept only the in-frame ones, dropping some. The sample yields roughly 200,000 clones, roughly 79% seen once. Sequencing was carried out using peripheral blood. These receptor sequences come from a woman aged 40 to 55 with COVID-19, enrolled during active disease.

This clone has just a few counts. V is TRBV6-4 and J is TRBJ2-3; TRBD2 agrees at 11 bases. This CDR3 contains 14 residues. V was clipped by 4 bases and J by 4 bases; unmatched bases: 1. Germline CDR1 reads MRHNA; CDR2 reads SNTAGT. Here the CDR3 DNA reads TGTGCCAGCAGTGTAGCGGGGGGGCCAGATACGCAGTATTTT. It translates to CASSVAGGPDTQYF.

The chain is built from TRBV4-2 and TRBJ1-2, with a possible D match to TRBD1 (6 bases). The germline CDR1 and CDR2 sequences are LGHNA and YNFKEQ. Between the trimmed V and J ends, which lost 5 bases and 6 bases, there was a span of 16 bases. The CDR3 spans 14 residues. Here the CDR3 DNA reads TGTGCCAGCAGCAAAAATCAGGGGAGCGATGGCTACACCTTC. It codes for CASSKNQGSDGYTF.

CDR3 DNA: TGTGCCAGCAGGACCGGGACCTACGAGCAGTACTTC. Translation: CASRTGTYEQYF. This chain uses TRBV27 with TRBJ2-7; D perhaps matches TRBD2 (5 bases). The CDR3 covers 12 residues. With 6 bases removed from V and 2 bases from J, the gap between germline ends came to 8 bases. The germline V gene has CDR1 MNHEY and CDR2 SMNVEV (reference sequence).

This clone was seen ten or more times. The J gene is TRBJ2-2, the V gene TRBV7-3; D is unclear. There are 16 residues in the CDR3. Germline V lookup: CDR1 SGHTA, CDR2 FQGTGA. Between the trimmed V and J ends, which lost 7 bases and 1 base, there was a span of 16 bases. CDR3 loop: CASTDSLTRNTGELFF. As DNA, the CDR3 is TGTGCCAGCACAGACTCACTTACACGGAACACCGGGGAGCTGTTTTTT.

The J gene is TRBJ2-4, the V gene TRBV19; 9 bases match TRBD2. The V segment lost 3 bases and the J segment 3 bases; nucleotides outside the gene matches: 12. This CDR3 contains 18 residues. Per the germline V gene, CDR1 is LNHDA and CDR2 is SQIVND (reference sequence). The CDR3 protein is CASSILAPLRGGKNIQYF. For the CDR3, the DNA is TGTGCCAGTAGTATCTTGGCCCCCTTGCGGGGGGGCAAAAACATTCAGTACTTC.